Shown below are 6 T cell receptor beta chains from a single sample sequenced in a study of T-cell memory formation after mild COVID-19. MiXCR, applied by TCRdb to the 5' RACE reads, yields one record per CDR3 protein. The sample has about 160,000 distinct CDR3 sequences, less than 40% seen once. Specimen: PBMCs or a T cell subset sorted from them (not recorded which). All receptors come from an adult woman who had mild COVID-19 (a few samples of this study predate the infection). Cell type and time point are not known.

This clonotype occurred a few times. The genes are TRBV12-3 or TRBV12-4 and TRBJ1-6, with 8 bases that match TRBD1. The CDR3 has 14 residues. The V gene end was trimmed by 1 base and the J gene end by 9 bases; junction bases not matched to a gene: 2. CDR3 residues: CASSLGQGASPLHF. The DNA of the CDR3 is TGTGCCAGCAGTTTAGGGCAGGGGGCTTCACCCCTCCACTTT.

This clonotype was picked up a small number of times. The chain joins TRBV7-9 to TRBJ1-6, with TRBD1 identical over 9 bases. This CDR3 region has 16 residues. With V trimmed by 4 bases and J by 8 bases, 9 bases remained unmatched. Germline CDR1 reads SEHNR; CDR2 reads FQNEAQ (reference sequence). The CDR3: CASSSLGTGLHSPLHF. The DNA for the CDR3 is TGTGCCAGCAGCTCACTTGGGACAGGGCTACATTCACCCCTCCACTTT.

This chain uses TRBV30 with TRBJ1-6; TRBD1 matches at 7 bases. CDR1 GTSNPN and CDR2 SVGIG come from the germline V gene (reference sequence). V was clipped by 7 bases and J by 8 bases; unmatched bases: 8. This CDR3 is built from 13 residues. The CDR3 reads CASSRDSYSPLHF. The CDR3 bases are TGTGCCTCCTCCCGGGACAGCTATTCACCCCTCCACTTT.

This clonotype was seen more than once but under ten times. The chain couples TRBV12-3 or TRBV12-4 to TRBJ1-4; D is unresolved. The CDR3 is 12 amino acids. Trimming removed 3 bases at V and 8 bases at J, with 7 bases between. The CDR3 is CASSFNGEKLFF. CDR3 coding DNA: TGTGCCAGCAGTTTTAATGGGGAAAAACTGTTTTTT.

The chain employs TRBV5-1 and TRBJ2-1, with a possible D match to TRBD2 (6 bases). Trimming cost V 4 bases and J 4 bases, with 12 bases left between them. The length of the CDR3 is 14 residues. Germline V CDR1 and CDR2: SGHRS, YFSETQ. The CDR3 loop reads CASSHGEAYNEQFF. CDR3 nucleotide sequence: TGCGCCAGCAGCCACGGGGAGGCTTACAATGAGCAGTTCTTC.

The chain joins TRBV20-1 to TRBJ1-2; D perhaps matches TRBD1 (5 bases). The CDR3 totals 14 residues. Germline V gives CDR1 DFQATT, CDR2 SNEGSKA (reference sequence). Trimming cost V 5 bases and J 7 bases, with 20 bases left between them. The CDR3 here is CSASGTPVAGGYTF. The CDR3 nucleotides are TGCAGTGCTTCCGGGACCCCGGTTGCAGGTGGCTACACCTTC.